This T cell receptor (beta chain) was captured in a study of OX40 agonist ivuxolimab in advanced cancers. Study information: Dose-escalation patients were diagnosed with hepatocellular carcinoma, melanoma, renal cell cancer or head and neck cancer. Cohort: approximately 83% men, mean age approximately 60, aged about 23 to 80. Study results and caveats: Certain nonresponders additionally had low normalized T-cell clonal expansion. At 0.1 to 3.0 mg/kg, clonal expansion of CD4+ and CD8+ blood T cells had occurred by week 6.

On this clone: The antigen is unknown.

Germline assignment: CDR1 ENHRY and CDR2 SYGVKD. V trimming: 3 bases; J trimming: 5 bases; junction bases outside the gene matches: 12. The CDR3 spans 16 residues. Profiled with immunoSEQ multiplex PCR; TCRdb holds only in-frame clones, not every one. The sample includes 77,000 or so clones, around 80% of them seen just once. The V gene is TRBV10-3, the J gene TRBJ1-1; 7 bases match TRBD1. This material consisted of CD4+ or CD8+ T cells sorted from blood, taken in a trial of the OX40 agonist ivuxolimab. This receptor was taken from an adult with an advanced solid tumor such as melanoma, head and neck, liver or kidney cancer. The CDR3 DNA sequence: TGTGCCATCAGTGATGATCCGGACAGGCTCGGGACTGAAGCTTTCTTT. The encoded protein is CAISDDPDRLGTEAFF.